A selection of T cell receptor beta chains follows, all from one sample in a study of T cell responses to AZD1222 COVID-19 vaccine. TCRdb keeps only in-frame clones here, not all; method: immunoSEQ multiplex PCR. This sample carries around 87,000 clones, 80% to 90% of them seen once, and the ten largest clones take roughly a tenth. Sequenced material: peripheral blood, taken on day 0 of AZD1222 vaccination. These receptors all come from an adult in good health. The CDR3 runs from the conserved cysteine through the conserved F or W. Each record gives: V gene, clone size, J gene, CDR3 protein. Clone size appears in some rows only: once, few, many, or a class for an expanded clone.

v_gene: TRBV27
abundance: few
j_gene: TRBJ2-7
CDR3aa: CASSYRLGGTRDEQYF

v_gene: TRBV7-2
abundance: NA
j_gene: TRBJ1-6
CDR3aa: CASSLRGDYSPLHF

v_gene: TRBV4-2
abundance: NA
j_gene: TRBJ2-1
CDR3aa: CASSQDSGEIYNEQFF

v_gene: TRBV2
abundance: NA
j_gene: TRBJ1-4
CDR3aa: CASSANRATNEKLFF

v_gene: TRBV27
abundance: NA
j_gene: TRBJ2-7
CDR3aa: CASSQGLGEQYF

v_gene: TRBV3-1/TRBV3-2
abundance: NA
j_gene: TRBJ2-5
CDR3aa: CASSRTGLGNQETQYF

v_gene: TRBV27
abundance: NA
j_gene: TRBJ2-7
CDR3aa: CASCRTGRNYEQYF

v_gene: TRBV3-1/TRBV3-2
abundance: once
j_gene: TRBJ2-3
CDR3aa: CASSLSGVEQYF

v_gene: TRBV10-3
abundance: NA
j_gene: TRBJ2-7
CDR3aa: CAIRGDRDRVAEQYF

v_gene: TRBV4-1
abundance: NA
j_gene: TRBJ2-6
CDR3aa: CASSQETTTSGANVLTF

v_gene: TRBV7-9
abundance: NA
j_gene: TRBJ2-2
CDR3aa: CASSPNQGVGGELFF

v_gene: TRBV5-1
abundance: NA
j_gene: TRBJ2-1
CDR3aa: CASSLGGGDYNEQFF

v_gene: TRBV5-8
abundance: NA
j_gene: TRBJ2-7
CDR3aa: CASSLEWGQGVHEQYF

v_gene: TRBV19
abundance: NA
j_gene: TRBJ2-1
CDR3aa: CASSLWVAQSYNEQFF

v_gene: TRBV5-1
abundance: few
j_gene: TRBJ2-7
CDR3aa: CASSPPTYEQYF

v_gene: TRBV6-5
abundance: NA
j_gene: TRBJ1-5
CDR3aa: CASRMGQGAYQPQHF

v_gene: TRBV2
abundance: once
j_gene: TRBJ1-2
CDR3aa: CASTVTGTAVWGYTF

v_gene: TRBV27
abundance: NA
j_gene: TRBJ2-7
CDR3aa: CASSLRTSGTYEQYF

v_gene: TRBV14
abundance: NA
j_gene: TRBJ1-2
CDR3aa: CASSLGTYDGYTF

v_gene: TRBV9
abundance: NA
j_gene: TRBJ2-7
CDR3aa: CASSGLLTYEQYF

v_gene: TRBV6-1
abundance: NA
j_gene: TRBJ2-3
CDR3aa: CASSDSGGRADTQYF

v_gene: TRBV5-1
abundance: NA
j_gene: TRBJ1-6
CDR3aa: CASSPQGAGNSPLHF

v_gene: TRBV5-5
abundance: NA
j_gene: TRBJ1-6
CDR3aa: CASSFTPGAFSSYNSPLHF

v_gene: TRBV30
abundance: NA
j_gene: TRBJ1-5
CDR3aa: CAWSGGQGLGNQPQHF

v_gene: TRBV20-1
abundance: NA
j_gene: TRBJ2-3
CDR3aa: CSAISTDTQYF

v_gene: TRBV15
abundance: NA
j_gene: TRBJ1-1
CDR3aa: CATSRWGQNTEAFF

v_gene: TRBV3-1/TRBV3-2
abundance: NA
j_gene: TRBJ2-3
CDR3aa: CASSTGLAGPTDTQYF

v_gene: TRBV3-1/TRBV3-2
abundance: few
j_gene: TRBJ2-5
CDR3aa: CASSQRTSAAETQYF

v_gene: TRBV7-2
abundance: NA
j_gene: TRBJ2-3
CDR3aa: CASSFTLDWSTDTQYF

v_gene: TRBV3-1/TRBV3-2
abundance: NA
j_gene: TRBJ1-4
CDR3aa: CASSQIGQSNEKLFF

v_gene: TRBV2
abundance: NA
j_gene: TRBJ1-5
CDR3aa: CASSKESQDQPQHF

v_gene: TRBV18
abundance: NA
j_gene: TRBJ2-1
CDR3aa: CASSPPTRSSYNEQFF

v_gene: TRBV28
abundance: NA
j_gene: TRBJ2-3
CDR3aa: CASSKDRVGADTQYF

v_gene: TRBV27
abundance: NA
j_gene: TRBJ2-7
CDR3aa: CASTTLPVGEVGEQYF

v_gene: TRBV30
abundance: NA
j_gene: TRBJ2-7
CDR3aa: CAWRPTGIDEQYF

v_gene: TRBV11-3
abundance: NA
j_gene: TRBJ2-6
CDR3aa: CASSLVVTGAGANVLTF

v_gene: TRBV19
abundance: NA
j_gene: TRBJ1-6
CDR3aa: CASSALGRSYNSPLHF

v_gene: TRBV2
abundance: once
j_gene: TRBJ1-5
CDR3aa: CASSSDRDQPQHF

v_gene: TRBV6-2/TRBV6-3
abundance: NA
j_gene: TRBJ2-3
CDR3aa: CASSWGDPTDTQYF

v_gene: TRBV5-6
abundance: NA
j_gene: TRBJ2-5
CDR3aa: CASSPRTGVGETQYF

v_gene: TRBV5-1
abundance: NA
j_gene: TRBJ1-6
CDR3aa: CASRSRDRDNSPLHF

v_gene: TRBV19
abundance: once
j_gene: TRBJ2-7
CDR3aa: CASSPGTTMGEQYF

v_gene: TRBV7-8
abundance: NA
j_gene: TRBJ2-3
CDR3aa: CASSLAAGSTDTQYF

v_gene: TRBV2
abundance: NA
j_gene: TRBJ2-1
CDR3aa: CASRLTSVYNEQFF

v_gene: TRBV5-1
abundance: few
j_gene: TRBJ2-7
CDR3aa: CASSLQVFGSYEQYF